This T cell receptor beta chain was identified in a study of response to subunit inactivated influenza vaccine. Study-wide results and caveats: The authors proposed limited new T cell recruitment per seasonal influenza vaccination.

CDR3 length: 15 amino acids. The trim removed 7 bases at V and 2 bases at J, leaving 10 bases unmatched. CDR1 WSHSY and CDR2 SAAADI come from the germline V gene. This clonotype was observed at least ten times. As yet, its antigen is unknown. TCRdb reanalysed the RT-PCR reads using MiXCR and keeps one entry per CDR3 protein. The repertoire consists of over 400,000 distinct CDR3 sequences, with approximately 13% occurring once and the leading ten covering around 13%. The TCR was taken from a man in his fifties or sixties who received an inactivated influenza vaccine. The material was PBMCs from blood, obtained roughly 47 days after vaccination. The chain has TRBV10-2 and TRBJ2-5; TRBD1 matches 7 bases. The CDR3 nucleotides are TGCGCCAGCAAAGGGGGCTGGACAGATCAAGAGACCCAGTACTTC. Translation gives CASKGGWTDQETQYF.